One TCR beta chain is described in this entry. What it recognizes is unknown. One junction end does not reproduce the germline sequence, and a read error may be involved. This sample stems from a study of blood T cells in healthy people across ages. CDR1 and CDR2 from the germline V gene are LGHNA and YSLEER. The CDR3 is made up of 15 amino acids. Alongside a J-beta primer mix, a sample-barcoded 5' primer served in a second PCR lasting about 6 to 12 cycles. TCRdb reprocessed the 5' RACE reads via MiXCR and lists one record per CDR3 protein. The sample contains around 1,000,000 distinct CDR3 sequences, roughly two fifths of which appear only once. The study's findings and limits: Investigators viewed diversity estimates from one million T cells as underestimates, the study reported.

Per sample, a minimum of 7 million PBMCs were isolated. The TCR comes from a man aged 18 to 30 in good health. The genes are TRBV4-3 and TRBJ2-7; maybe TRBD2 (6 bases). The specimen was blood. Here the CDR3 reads CASSQEVGGSYEQHF. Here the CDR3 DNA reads TGCGCCAGCAGCCAAGAGGTCGGGGGAAGCTACGAGCAGCACTTC.